Presented here are 22 T cell receptor beta chains from one specimen sequenced in a study of blood T cell repertoires in COVID-19. TCRdb's table, derived via immunoSEQ multiplex PCR, lists solely in-frame clones and lacks some. The table lists 250,000 to 350,000 clones, roughly 87% of them singletons. Sample: peripheral blood. The receptors stem from a woman between 50 and 59 years old who had recovered from COVID-19.

The table lists this clone with a few counts. This rearrangement joins TRBV7-2 to TRBJ2-1, with TRBD2 matching 7 bases. The trim removed 7 bases at V and 2 bases at J, leaving 8 bases unmatched. The CDR3 has 15 amino acids. CDR1 and CDR2 from the germline V gene are SGHTA and FQGNSA. The CDR3: CASTFTSEAYNEQFF. CDR3 in DNA: TGTGCCAGCACATTCACTAGCGAAGCCTACAATGAGCAGTTCTTC.

The chain couples TRBV4-1 to TRBJ1-4; D perhaps matches TRBD1 (6 bases). Germline CDR1 is MGHRA and CDR2 is YSYEKL. There are 15 residues in the CDR3. Trimming pared 8 bases from V and 6 bases from J, leaving 19 bases between. This chain's CDR3 is CASRLSDSPDEKLFF. CDR3 sequence (DNA): TGCGCCAGCCGGCTCTCGGACAGTCCAGATGAAAAACTGTTTTTT.

This chain joins TRBV5-1 and TRBJ2-2, with 8 bases identical to TRBD1. The CDR3 extends over 15 amino acids. Germline CDR1 SGHRS, CDR2 YFSETQ. J lost 5 bases, V lost 3 bases, and 6 bases had no gene match. The CDR3 nucleotides are TGCGCCAGCAGCTGGATCCAGGGGGCTACCGGGGAGCTGTTTTTT. Its protein is CASSWIQGATGELFF.

The gene calls are TRBV28 and TRBJ1-4; D is possibly TRBD1 (6 bases). Germline loops: CDR1 MDHEN, CDR2 SYDVKM. The CDR3 length is 13 residues. V was cut by 0 bases and J by 10 bases, with 9 bases left in between. CDR3 DNA: TGTGCCAGCAGTTTATGGGACAGCGGAAAACTGTTTTTT. Protein product: CASSLWDSGKLFF.

The chain combines TRBV7-9 with TRBJ2-7; D remains ambiguous. This CDR3 has 11 residues. From germline, CDR1 is SEHNR and CDR2 FQNEAQ (reference sequence). Trimming removed 5 bases from V and 3 bases from J, with 5 bases in between. CDR3 protein: CASSQHYEQYF. CDR3 bases: TGTGCCAGCAGCCAACACTACGAGCAGTACTTC. Complete variable domain (other parts from reference TRBV7-9 and TRBJ2-7): DTGVSQNPRHKITKRGQNVTFRCDPISEHNRLYWYRQTLGQGPEFLTYFQNEAQLEKSRLLSDRFSAERPKGSFSTLEIQRTEQGDSAMYLCASSQHYEQYFGPGTRLTVT.

The chain has TRBV5-4 and TRBJ2-1; D possibly corresponds to TRBD2 (6 bases). The germline gives CDR1 SGHNT, CDR2 YYREEE (reference sequence). CDR3 length: 16 amino acids. V lost 2 bases and J 2 bases, leaving 14 bases between the germline ends. Written as DNA, the CDR3 is TGTGCCAGCAGCTTTAACGGCGGGACCACCTACAATGAGCAGTTCTTC. As protein: CASSFNGGTTYNEQFF.

V usage is TRBV27 and J usage is TRBJ2-7; 7 nucleotides line up with TRBD2. CDR1 and CDR2 (germline): MNHEY, SMNVEV (reference sequence). This CDR3 comprises 16 residues. The V gene end was trimmed by 4 bases and the J gene end by 2 bases; junction bases not matched to a gene: 11. CDR3 sequence reads: CASSSAYRRGAYEQYF. CDR3 in DNA: TGTGCCAGCAGTTCCGCCTACCGCCGGGGGGCCTACGAGCAGTACTTC.

This clone came up once. The J gene is TRBJ2-2, the V gene TRBV5-1; 10 nucleotides agree with TRBD2. Germline assignment: CDR1 SGHRS and CDR2 YFSETQ. The J segment lost 7 bases and the V segment lost 1 base, leaving 4 bases of the junction unmatched. The CDR3 consists of 15 residues. The CDR3 DNA sequence: TGCGCCAGCAGCTTGTACACTAGCGGGGACGGGGAGCTGTTTTTT. It encodes CASSLYTSGDGELFF.

V usage is TRBV12-3 or TRBV12-4 and J usage is TRBJ1-2; perhaps TRBD1 as D (6 bases). The CDR3 sequence is 12 residues long. Trimming left V 3 bases short and J 6 bases short, with 8 bases between. The CDR3 DNA follows: TGTGCCAGCAGTTTGGGACAAAATGGCTACACCTTC. Amino acids: CASSLGQNGYTF.

The rearrangement joins TRBV29-1 to TRBJ2-1; TRBD2 is a possible D gene (6 bases). There are 13 residues in the CDR3. The germline V gene encodes CDR1 SQVTM and CDR2 ANQGSEA. Between the trimmed V and J ends, which lost 4 bases and 7 bases, there was a span of 14 bases. CDR3 sequence reads: CSVVTIGGNEQFF. In nucleotides, the CDR3 is TGCAGCGTTGTTACCATCGGGGGAAATGAGCAGTTCTTC.

This chain joins TRBV2 and TRBJ2-3, with D unresolved. This CDR3 spans 15 amino acids. Germline CDR1 SNHLY, CDR2 FYNNEI. Trimming stripped 6 bases from V and 0 bases from J, with 13 bases between. CDR3 DNA sequence: TGTGCCAGCAGAGCCCGAAGTGCTAGCACAGATACGCAGTATTTT. Translation gives CASRARSASTDTQYF.

The chain joins TRBV4-2 to TRBJ2-5; a weak D match, TRBD1 (5 bases). CDR3 length: 15 residues. Trimming took 0 bases from V and 2 from J, leaving 10 bases between them. Germline assignment: CDR1 LGHNA and CDR2 YNFKEQ. The CDR3 nucleotides read TGTGCCAGCAGCCAAGACGCAGGGCTGCAAGAGACCCAGTACTTC. Residues: CASSQDAGLQETQYF.

This chain joins TRBV30 and TRBJ2-6; D remains unclear. V lost 5 bases, J lost 0 bases, and 20 bases lay in between. CDR1 GTSNPN and CDR2 SVGIG come from the germline V gene (reference sequence). The CDR3 loop spans 18 amino acids. The CDR3 spells CAWGLPDKHLSGANVLTF. The CDR3 coding sequence is TGTGCCTGGGGTCTCCCTGACAAACACCTCTCTGGGGCCAACGTCCTGACTTTC. Looking up the rest from reference TRBV30 and TRBJ2-6 gives the full variable domain: SQTIHQWPATLVQPVGSPLSLECTVEGTSNPNLYWYRQAAGRGLQLLFYSVGIGQISSEVPQNLSASRPQDRQFILSSKKLLLSDSGFYLCAWGLPDKHLSGANVLTFGAGSRLTVL.

The chain couples TRBV30 to TRBJ1-6; TRBD1 is a possible D gene (6 bases). Trimming pared 6 bases from V and 6 bases from J, leaving 9 bases between. The CDR3 has 12 amino acids. From germline, CDR1 is GTSNPN and CDR2 SVGIG (reference sequence). CDR3 nucleotide sequence: TGTGCCTGCCAGGGGTCTAATTCACCCCTCCACTTT. Its protein is CACQGSNSPLHF.

The sample holds one count of this clone. This chain joins TRBV10-3 and TRBJ2-3; D uncertain. Germline CDR1 reads ENHRY; CDR2 reads SYGVKD. The CDR3 is 12 residues long. V was shortened by 5 bases and J by 4 bases, with 7 bases between the two germline ends. The CDR3 DNA is TGTGCCATCAGTTTAACGGCAGATACGCAGTATTTT. It codes for CAISLTADTQYF.

The chain carries TRBV27 and TRBJ2-7; possible D gene TRBD2, 6 bases. Trimming cost V 8 bases and J 2 bases, with 13 bases left between them. Germline CDR1 is MNHEY and CDR2 is SMNVEV (reference sequence). The CDR3 contains 13 residues. The CDR3 protein is CASSWSGPYEQYF. The DNA for the CDR3 is TGTGCCAGCTCGTGGAGCGGGCCCTACGAGCAGTACTTC.

This sequence joins TRBV6-6 and TRBJ1-6, with 8 positions matching TRBD1. The CDR3 is made up of 19 amino acids. Trimming took 5 bases from V and 0 from J; bases not matched to a gene: 12. Germline CDR1 is MNHNY and CDR2 is SVGAGI (reference sequence). The CDR3 sequence: CASSPRRDRSSSYNSPLHF. The DNA for the CDR3 is TGTGCCAGCAGTCCTCGCCGGGACAGGAGTAGCTCCTATAATTCACCCCTCCACTTT.

The CDR3 coding sequence is TGTGCCAGTTCCGCACGGGACAGAACTCAAGAGACCCAGTACTTC. Protein: CASSARDRTQETQYF. The V gene is TRBV19, the J gene TRBJ2-5, with 7 positions matching TRBD1. The CDR3 runs 15 residues. V trimming: 8 bases; J trimming: 2 bases; junction bases outside the gene matches: 11. Germline V gene sequence: CDR1 LNHDA, CDR2 SQIVND (reference sequence).

The rearrangement uses TRBV4-2 and TRBJ2-3; 9 nucleotides match TRBD2. The CDR3 is 19 residues long. With V trimmed by 0 bases and J by 4 bases, 14 bases remained unmatched. Germline-derived CDR1 and CDR2 are LGHNA and YNFKEQ. Here the CDR3 reads CASSQEELAGASFADTQYF. The CDR3 DNA sequence: TGTGCCAGCAGCCAAGAGGAGTTAGCGGGAGCTTCTTTCGCAGATACGCAGTATTTT.

This clone was seen a few times. V and J are TRBV28 and TRBJ2-3; 8 bases are a match to TRBD1. This CDR3 is built from 14 residues. Germline V CDR1 and CDR2: MDHEN, SYDVKM. The junction had 3 bases not matched to a gene; V was cut back by 3 bases and J by 4 bases. The CDR3 DNA sequence: TGTGCCAGCAGTTTTCAGGGGGCCCCAGATACGCAGTATTTT. Its translation: CASSFQGAPDTQYF.

This chain connects TRBV5-1 to TRBJ2-3; no firm D call. The CDR3 has 14 residues. The germline V gene encodes CDR1 SGHRS and CDR2 YFSETQ. V lost 2 bases to trimming and J lost 5 bases, with 12 bases between them. CDR3 DNA sequence: TGCGCCAGCAGCTTTCCGGAGAAGGTAGATACGCAGTATTTT. This codes for CASSFPEKVDTQYF.

The chain has TRBV30 and TRBJ2-3; 9 positions match TRBD2. Germline V CDR1 and CDR2: GTSNPN, SVGIG (reference sequence). V lost 0 bases and J lost 1; bases outside the gene matches: 5. The CDR3 spans 16 residues. Here the CDR3 reads CAWSVGAGGRTDTQYF. The CDR3 DNA reads as TGTGCCTGGAGTGTCGGAGCGGGAGGCCGCACAGATACGCAGTATTTT.